This is a list of T cell receptor beta chains from one sample in a study of neurological immune-mediated disorders. TCRdb called the 5' RACE reads again in MiXCR, with one record for every CDR3 protein. Of 45,000 to 55,000 distinct CDR3 sequences in the sample, 3% to 4% were seen once. The sample was PBMCs. These receptors were obtained from a man in his fifties or sixties with multiple sclerosis. Each CDR3 is given with its conserved first and last residue. A D gene is named only where the DNA matches it firmly. The listing skips clone size in some rows; elsewhere it reads once, few, many or a size class.

NA TRBJ2-3 many TRBV7-6 TGTGCCAGCAGCTTAGTAGTTGCCTCTAGCACAGATACGCAGTATTTT CASSLVVASSTDTQYF
TRBD2 TRBJ2-2 many TRBV7-2 TGTGCCAGCAGCTTTGGACTAGGGAACACCGGGGAGCTGTTTTTT CASSFGLGNTGELFF
NA TRBJ2-3 few TRBV7-8 TGTGCCAGCAGCTTAGCTCGGGTAGGGTTCACAGATACGCAGTATTTT CASSLARVGFTDTQYF
NA TRBJ1-1 many TRBV20-1 TGCAGTGCTGTACCTAACACTGAAGCTTTCTTT CSAVPNTEAFF
NA TRBJ2-1 many TRBV20-1 TGCAGTGCTGTTACTCGAGGCTCCTACAATGAGCAGTTCTTC CSAVTRGSYNEQFF
TRBD2 TRBJ2-1 many TRBV5-5 TGTGCCAGCAGTTCAGGACTAGCGGGGGTCTACAATGAGCAGTTCTTC CASSSGLAGVYNEQFF
NA TRBJ2-5 many TRBV7-6 TGTGCCAGCAGCTCGAGAGATCGAGAGACCCAGTACTTC CASSSRDRETQYF
TRBD1 TRBJ1-5 NA TRBV10-3 TGTGCCATCAGCACAACAGGGGTCACGAGCAATAAGACCCAGAATTTT CAISTTGVTSNKTQNF
NA TRBJ1-5 many TRBV15 TGTGCCACCAGCCTCTGGTTGGAAAGGCCCCAGCATTTT CATSLWLERPQHF
NA TRBJ1-6 NA TRBV6-6 TGTGCCAGCAGTTACTCTGCCCGAGGTTCAACCCTCAACTTT CASSYSARGSTLNF
TRBD2 TRBJ2-5 many TRBV12-3/TRBV12-4 TGTGCCAGCAGTTTCCTAACGGGAGGTATGAGGGAGACCCAGTACTTC CASSFLTGGMRETQYF
TRBD1 TRBJ1-5 many TRBV5-6 TGTGCCAGCAGCACCACAGGGGCCATACAGCCCCAGCATTTT CASSTTGAIQPQHF
TRBD1 TRBJ2-7 many TRBV6-5 TGTGCCAGCAGCTACCACAGGGGAAAATACGAGCAGTACTTC CASSYHRGKYEQYF
NA TRBJ1-6 many TRBV5-1 TGCGCCAGCAGCTTGGATGCAACCTCTTTTGATTCACCCCTCCACTTT CASSLDATSFDSPLHF
TRBD2 TRBJ2-5 many TRBV9 TGTGCCAGCAGCGTAGAGGGACTAGCGGGGGTACTACAAGAGACCCAGTACTTC CASSVEGLAGVLQETQYF
NA TRBJ2-3 NA TRBV7-6 TGTGCCAGCAGCTTAGCAACAGGGTCAGATACGCAGTATTTT CASSLATGSDTQYF
NA TRBJ1-1 many TRBV5-5 TGTGCCAGCAGCTTGCGGACGGTGAACACTGAAGCTTTCTTT CASSLRTVNTEAFF
NA TRBJ2-5 many TRBV29-1 TGCAGCGTTAGAGAAGCACAAGAGACCCAGTACTTC CSVREAQETQYF
NA TRBJ2-1 many TRBV5-1 TGCGCCAGCAGCTTAGCCGGGCTCAATGAGCAGTTCTTC CASSLAGLNEQFF
NA TRBJ1-6 many TRBV20-1 TGCAGTGCGGAGACCGCAGGGACATCACCCCTCCACTTT CSAETAGTSPLHF
NA TRBJ1-2 many TRBV7-9 TGTGCCAGCAGCTTAGCGGGGTCGGTCCTCTATGGCTACACCTTC CASSLAGSVLYGYTF
NA TRBJ2-5 many TRBV20-1 TGCAGTGCTAGTTCAACTCGCAAAGAGACCCAGTACTTC CSASSTRKETQYF
TRBD1 TRBJ1-1 many TRBV5-1 TGCGCCAGCAGCTTGACAGGGGCCAACACTGAAGCTTTCTTT CASSLTGANTEAFF
TRBD1 TRBJ1-2 NA TRBV12-3/TRBV12-4 TGTGCCAGCAGTTTCGCCAGGGGGCTGGATGGCTACACCTTC CASSFARGLDGYTF
TRBD2 TRBJ2-3 many TRBV5-5 TGTGCCAGCAGCTTGGTCGGTGGCGGGAGTACAGATACGCAGTATTTT CASSLVGGGSTDTQYF
TRBD1 TRBJ2-4 many TRBV5-1 TGCGCCAGCAGCTTATCCGGGACAGTCGAAAACATTCAGTACTTC CASSLSGTVENIQYF
NA TRBJ2-3 many TRBV20-1 TGCAGTGCTCCTCGACTGCTAACTAGCACAGATACGCAGTATTTT CSAPRLLTSTDTQYF
NA TRBJ2-1 many TRBV20-1 TGCAGTGCTGCCACTAGGCGGGATGAGCAGTTCTTC CSAATRRDEQFF
NA TRBJ2-1 many TRBV20-1 TGCAGTGCTAGAGTGAGGGCATTCTACAATGAGCAGTTCTTC CSARVRAFYNEQFF
TRBD1 TRBJ2-3 few TRBV14 TGTGCCAGCAGCCCCGCCGGACAGGGGTGGGCAGATACGCAGTATTTT CASSPAGQGWADTQYF
NA TRBJ1-3 many TRBV9 TGTGCCAGCAGCTTGGGACGGACCTCTGGAAACACCATATATTTT CASSLGRTSGNTIYF
NA TRBJ1-5 many TRBV21-1 TGTGCCAGCAGCAAAAGGGGGGAGAGGGCCCATAGCAATCAGCCCCAGCATTTT CASSKRGERAHSNQPQHF
NA TRBJ2-2 many TRBV28 TGTGCCAGCAGTTTAATGCAGGGGCAAACCGGGGAGCTGTTTTTT CASSLMQGQTGELFF
NA TRBJ1-5 many TRBV15 TGTGCCACCAGTAGGCGGGACACCAACAATCAGCCCCAGCATTTT CATSRRDTNNQPQHF